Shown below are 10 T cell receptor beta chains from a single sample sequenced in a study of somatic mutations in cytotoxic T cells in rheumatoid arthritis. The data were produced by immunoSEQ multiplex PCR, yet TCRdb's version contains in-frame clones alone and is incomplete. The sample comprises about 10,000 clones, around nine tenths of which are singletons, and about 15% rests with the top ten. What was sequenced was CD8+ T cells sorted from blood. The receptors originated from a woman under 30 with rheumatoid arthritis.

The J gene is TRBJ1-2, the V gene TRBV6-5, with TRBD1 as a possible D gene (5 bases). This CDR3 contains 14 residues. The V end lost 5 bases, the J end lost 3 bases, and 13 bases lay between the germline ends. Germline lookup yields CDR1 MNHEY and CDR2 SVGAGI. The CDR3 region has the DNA TGTGCCAGCAGTCCGCTAGACAGAGACTATGGCTACACCTTC. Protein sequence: CASSPLDRDYGYTF.

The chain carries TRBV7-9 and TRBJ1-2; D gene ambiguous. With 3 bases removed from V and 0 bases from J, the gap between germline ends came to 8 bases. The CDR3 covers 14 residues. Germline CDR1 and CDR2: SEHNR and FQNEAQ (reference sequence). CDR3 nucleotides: TGTGCCAGCAGCTTGGTACTGGCTAACTATGGCTACACCTTC. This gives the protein CASSLVLANYGYTF.

The CDR3 bases are TGTGCCAGCAGCTTGGAAGCCACTGAAGCTTTCTTT. Its protein is CASSLEATEAFF. This rearrangement joins TRBV5-4 to TRBJ1-1; D unresolved. Germline CDR1 reads SGHNT; CDR2 reads YYREEE (reference sequence). The CDR3 runs 12 residues. V gave up 0 bases and J gave up 4 bases, with 4 bases separating them.

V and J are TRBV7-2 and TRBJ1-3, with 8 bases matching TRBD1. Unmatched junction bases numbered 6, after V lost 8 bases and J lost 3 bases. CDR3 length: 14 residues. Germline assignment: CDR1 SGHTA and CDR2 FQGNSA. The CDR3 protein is CASRAGGFGNTIYF. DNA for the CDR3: TGTGCCAGCCGGGCAGGGGGCTTTGGAAACACCATATATTTT.

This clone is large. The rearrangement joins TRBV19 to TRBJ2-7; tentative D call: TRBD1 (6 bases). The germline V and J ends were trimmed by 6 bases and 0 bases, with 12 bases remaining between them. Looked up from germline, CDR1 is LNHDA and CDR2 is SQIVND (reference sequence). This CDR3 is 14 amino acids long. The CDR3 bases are TGTGCCAGTAGCTGGGACATTAGCTCCTACGAGCAGTACTTC. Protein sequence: CASSWDISSYEQYF. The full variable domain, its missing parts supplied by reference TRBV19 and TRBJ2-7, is DGGITQSPKYLFRKEGQNVTLSCEQNLNHDAMYWYRQDPGQGLRLIYYSQIVNDFQKGDIAEGYSVSREKKESFPLTVTSAQKNPTAFYLCASSWDISSYEQYFGPGTRLTVT.

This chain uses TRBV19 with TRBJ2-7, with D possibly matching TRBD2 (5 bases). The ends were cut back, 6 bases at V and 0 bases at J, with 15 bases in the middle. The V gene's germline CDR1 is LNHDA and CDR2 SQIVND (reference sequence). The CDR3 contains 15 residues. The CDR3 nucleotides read TGTGCCAGTAGCCTTGGACCGGGGATCTCCTACGAGCAGTACTTC. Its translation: CASSLGPGISYEQYF.

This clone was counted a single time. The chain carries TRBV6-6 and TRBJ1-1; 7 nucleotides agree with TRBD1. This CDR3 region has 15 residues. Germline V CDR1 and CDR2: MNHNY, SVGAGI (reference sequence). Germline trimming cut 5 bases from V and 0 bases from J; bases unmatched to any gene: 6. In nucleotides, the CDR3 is TGTGCCAGCAGTACGCCGGGACAGATGAACACTGAAGCTTTCTTT. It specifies CASSTPGQMNTEAFF.

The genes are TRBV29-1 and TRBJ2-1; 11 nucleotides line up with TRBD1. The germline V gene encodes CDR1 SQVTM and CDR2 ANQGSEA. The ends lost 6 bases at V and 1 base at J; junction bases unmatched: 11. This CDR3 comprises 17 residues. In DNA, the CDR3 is TGCAGCGTCGCGGGGGACAGGGGGAGATTATCCTACAATGAGCAGTTCTTC. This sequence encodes CSVAGDRGRLSYNEQFF.

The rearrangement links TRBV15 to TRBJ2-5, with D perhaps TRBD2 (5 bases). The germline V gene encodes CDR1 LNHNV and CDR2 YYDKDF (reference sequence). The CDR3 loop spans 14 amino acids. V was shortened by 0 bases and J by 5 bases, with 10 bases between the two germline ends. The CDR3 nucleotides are TGTGCCACCAGCAGAGATGGGAGTTCGGAGACCCAGTACTTC. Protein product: CATSRDGSSETQYF.

CDR3 sequence (DNA): TGTGCCAGCAGTTACGCCGGGGAGGCTGAGCCCCAGCATTTT. The encoded protein is CASSYAGEAEPQHF. This chain uses TRBV11-2 with TRBJ1-5, with D hard to call. The CDR3 loop spans 14 amino acids. The V and J ends lost 6 bases and 8 bases respectively, with 17 bases between them. CDR1 is SGHAT, CDR2 FQNNGV, per germline.